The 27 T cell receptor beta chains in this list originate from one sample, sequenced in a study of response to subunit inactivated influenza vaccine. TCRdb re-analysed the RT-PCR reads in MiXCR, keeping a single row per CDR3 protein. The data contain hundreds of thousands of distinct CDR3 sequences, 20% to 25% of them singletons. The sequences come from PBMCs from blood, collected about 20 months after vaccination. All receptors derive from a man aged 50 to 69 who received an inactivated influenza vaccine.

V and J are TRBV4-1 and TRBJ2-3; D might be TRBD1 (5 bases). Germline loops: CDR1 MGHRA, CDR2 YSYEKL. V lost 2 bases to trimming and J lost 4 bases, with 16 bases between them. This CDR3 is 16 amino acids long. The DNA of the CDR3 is TGCGCCAGCAGCCAACAATTTTACCAGGGTGCAGATACGCAGTATTTT. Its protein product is CASSQQFYQGADTQYF.

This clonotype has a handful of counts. The CDR3 DNA sequence: TGCGCCAGCAGCTTCTGGGGTCCACCCACAGATACGCAGTATTTT. This encodes CASSFWGPPTDTQYF. The chain carries TRBV5-1 and TRBJ2-3; D is unresolved. Germline values: CDR1 SGHRS, CDR2 YFSETQ. This CDR3 spans 15 amino acids. Trimming took off 2 bases at V and 2 bases at J, with 12 bases between the two ends.

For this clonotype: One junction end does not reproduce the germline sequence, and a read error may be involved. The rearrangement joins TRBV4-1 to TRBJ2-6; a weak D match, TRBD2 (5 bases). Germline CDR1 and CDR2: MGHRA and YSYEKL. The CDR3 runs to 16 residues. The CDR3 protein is CASSQAEGAGTNVLTF. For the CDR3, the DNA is TGCGCCAGCAGCCAAGCCGAGGGAGCTGGGACCAACGTCCTGACTTTC.

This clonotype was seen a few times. This chain's CDR3 is CSARDIAGTDTQYF. The CDR3, as DNA: TGCAGTGCTAGAGATATAGCGGGCACAGATACGCAGTATTTT. The chain recombines TRBV20-1 with TRBJ2-3; weak D call: TRBD2 (6 bases). V was cut by 0 bases and J by 1 base, with 8 bases left in between. CDR1 and CDR2 (germline): DFQATT, SNEGSKA (reference sequence). CDR3 length: 14 residues.

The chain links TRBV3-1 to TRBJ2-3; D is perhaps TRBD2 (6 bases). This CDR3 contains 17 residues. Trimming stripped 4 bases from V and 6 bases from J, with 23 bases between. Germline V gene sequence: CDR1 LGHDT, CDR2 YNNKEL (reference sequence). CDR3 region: CASSRKGRLGSMDTQYF. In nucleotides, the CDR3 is TGTGCCAGCAGCCGGAAGGGTAGACTAGGAAGCATGGATACGCAGTATTTT.

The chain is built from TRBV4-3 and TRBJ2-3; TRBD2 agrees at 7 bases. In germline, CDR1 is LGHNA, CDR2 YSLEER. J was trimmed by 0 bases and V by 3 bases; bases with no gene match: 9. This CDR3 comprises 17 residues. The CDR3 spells CASSHYLAEKSTDTQYF. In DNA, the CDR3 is TGCGCCAGCAGCCATTATCTAGCGGAGAAAAGCACAGATACGCAGTATTTT.

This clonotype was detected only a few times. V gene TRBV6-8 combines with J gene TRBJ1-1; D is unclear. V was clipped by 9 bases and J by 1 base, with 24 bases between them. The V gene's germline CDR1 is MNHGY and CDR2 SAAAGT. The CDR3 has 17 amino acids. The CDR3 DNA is TGTGCCAGTCCGGTTCAGTTGGCTGCCTCACCGAACACTGAAGCTTTCTTT. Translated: CASPVQLAASPNTEAFF.

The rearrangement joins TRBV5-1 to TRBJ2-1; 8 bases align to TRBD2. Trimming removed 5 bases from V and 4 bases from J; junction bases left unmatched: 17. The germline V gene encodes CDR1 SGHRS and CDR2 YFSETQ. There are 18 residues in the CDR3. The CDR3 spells CASSQSTSGTWVYNEQFF. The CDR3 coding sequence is TGCGCCAGCAGTCAAAGTACTAGCGGAACGTGGGTTTACAATGAGCAGTTCTTC.

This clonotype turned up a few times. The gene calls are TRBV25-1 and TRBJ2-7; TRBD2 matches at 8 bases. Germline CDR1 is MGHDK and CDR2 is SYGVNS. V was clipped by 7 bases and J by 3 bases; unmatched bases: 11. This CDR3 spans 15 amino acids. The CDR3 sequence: CASTTGGARGYEQYF. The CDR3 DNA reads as TGTGCCAGCACCACCGGGGGGGCTAGAGGCTACGAGCAGTACTTC.

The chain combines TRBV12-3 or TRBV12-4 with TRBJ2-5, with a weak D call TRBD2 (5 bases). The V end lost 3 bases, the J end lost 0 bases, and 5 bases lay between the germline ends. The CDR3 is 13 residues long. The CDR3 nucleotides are TGTGCCAGCAGTTTGGACTACCAAGAGACCCAGTACTTC. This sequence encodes CASSLDYQETQYF.

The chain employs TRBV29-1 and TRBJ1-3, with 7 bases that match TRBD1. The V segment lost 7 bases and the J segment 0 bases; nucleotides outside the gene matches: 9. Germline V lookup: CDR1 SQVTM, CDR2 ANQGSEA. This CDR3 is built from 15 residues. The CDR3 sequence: CSAVGQANSGNTIYF. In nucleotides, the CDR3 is TGCAGCGCCGTAGGACAGGCCAACTCTGGAAACACCATATATTTT.

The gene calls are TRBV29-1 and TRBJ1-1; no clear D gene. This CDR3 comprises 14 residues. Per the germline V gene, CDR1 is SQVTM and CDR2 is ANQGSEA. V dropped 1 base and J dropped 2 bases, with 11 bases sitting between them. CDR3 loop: CSVEGGYINTEAFF. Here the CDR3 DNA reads TGCAGCGTTGAAGGGGGTTATATCAACACTGAAGCTTTCTTT. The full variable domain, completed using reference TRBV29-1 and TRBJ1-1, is SAVISQKPSRDICQRGTSLTIQCQVDSQVTMMFWYRQQPGQSLTLIATANQGSEATYESGFVIDKFPISRPNLTFSTLTVSNMSPEDSSIYLCSVEGGYINTEAFFGQGTRLTVV.

CDR3 loop: CASSLIPGDDEQYF. The CDR3 bases are TGTGCCAGCAGCTTAATCCCGGGAGACGACGAGCAGTACTTC. The chain carries TRBV7-3 and TRBJ2-7; D might be TRBD2 (6 bases). CDR3 length: 14 residues. The germline gives CDR1 SGHTA, CDR2 FQGTGA. Trimming took off 1 base at V and 5 bases at J, with 12 bases between the two ends.

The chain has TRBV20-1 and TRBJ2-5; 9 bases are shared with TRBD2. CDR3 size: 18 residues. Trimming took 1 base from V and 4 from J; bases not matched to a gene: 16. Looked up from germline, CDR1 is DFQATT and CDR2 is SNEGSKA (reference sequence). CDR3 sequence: CSARALPSSGVMRETQYF. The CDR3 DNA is TGCAGTGCTAGAGCGCTACCCTCTAGCGGGGTCATGAGAGAGACCCAGTACTTC.

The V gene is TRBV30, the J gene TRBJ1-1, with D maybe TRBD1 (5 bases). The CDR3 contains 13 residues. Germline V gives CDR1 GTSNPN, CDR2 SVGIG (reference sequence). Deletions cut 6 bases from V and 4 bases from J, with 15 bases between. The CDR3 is CACTPGQATEAFF. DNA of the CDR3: TGTGCCTGCACCCCCGGACAAGCCACTGAAGCTTTCTTT.

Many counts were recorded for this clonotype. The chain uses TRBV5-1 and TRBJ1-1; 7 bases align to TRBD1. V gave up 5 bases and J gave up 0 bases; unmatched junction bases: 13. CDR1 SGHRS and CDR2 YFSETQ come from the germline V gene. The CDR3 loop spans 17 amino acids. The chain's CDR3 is CASSSTGTAFLNTEAFF. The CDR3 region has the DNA TGCGCCAGCAGTAGTACCGGGACAGCCTTTTTGAACACTGAAGCTTTCTTT.

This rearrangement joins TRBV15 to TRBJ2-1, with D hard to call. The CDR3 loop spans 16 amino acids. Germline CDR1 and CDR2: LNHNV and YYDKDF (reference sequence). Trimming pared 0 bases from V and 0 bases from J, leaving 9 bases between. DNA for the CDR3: TGTGCCACCAGCAGAGAAGGCAGATTCTCCTACAATGAGCAGTTCTTC. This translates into CATSREGRFSYNEQFF.

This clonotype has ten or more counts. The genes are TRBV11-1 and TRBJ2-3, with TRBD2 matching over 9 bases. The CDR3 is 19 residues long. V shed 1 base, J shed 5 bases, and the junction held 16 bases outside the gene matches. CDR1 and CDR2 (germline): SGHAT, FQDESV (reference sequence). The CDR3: CASSLGLGLAGPVEDTQYF. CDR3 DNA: TGTGCCAGCAGCTTAGGGTTGGGGCTAGCGGGACCCGTAGAAGATACGCAGTATTTT. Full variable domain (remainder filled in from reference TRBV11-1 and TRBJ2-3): EAEVAQSPRYKITEKSQAVAFWCDPISGHATLYWYRQILGQGPELLVQFQDESVVDDSQLPKDRFSAERLKGVDSTLKIQPAELGDSAMYLCASSLGLGLAGPVEDTQYFGPGTRLTVL.

The CDR3 coding sequence is TGTGCCACCAGCAGAGAAAACAATGAGCAGTTCTTC. Translation gives CATSRENNEQFF. This sequence joins TRBV15 and TRBJ2-1; D uncertain. Germline CDR1 and CDR2: LNHNV and YYDKDF (reference sequence). There are 12 residues in the CDR3. V was cut by 0 bases and J by 5 bases, with 2 bases left in between.

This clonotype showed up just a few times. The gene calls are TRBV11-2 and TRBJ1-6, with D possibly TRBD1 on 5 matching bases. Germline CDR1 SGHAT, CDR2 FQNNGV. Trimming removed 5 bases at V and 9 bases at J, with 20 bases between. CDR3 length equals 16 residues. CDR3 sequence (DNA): TGTGCCAGCAGCACCGTGGGGAGGGGCCTCGGTTCACCCCTCCACTTT. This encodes CASSTVGRGLGSPLHF.

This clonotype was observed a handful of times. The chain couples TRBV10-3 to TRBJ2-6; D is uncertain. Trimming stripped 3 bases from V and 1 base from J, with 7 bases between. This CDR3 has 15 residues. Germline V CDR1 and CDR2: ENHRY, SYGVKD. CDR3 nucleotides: TGTGCCATCAGTGAAGCAAGTTCTGGGGCCAACGTCCTGACTTTC. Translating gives CAISEASSGANVLTF.

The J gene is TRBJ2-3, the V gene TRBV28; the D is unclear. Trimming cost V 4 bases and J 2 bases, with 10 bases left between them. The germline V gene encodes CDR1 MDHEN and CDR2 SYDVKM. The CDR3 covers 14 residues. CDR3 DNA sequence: TGTGCCAGCAGTTGGTTGGCAGTCACAGATACGCAGTATTTT. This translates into CASSWLAVTDTQYF.

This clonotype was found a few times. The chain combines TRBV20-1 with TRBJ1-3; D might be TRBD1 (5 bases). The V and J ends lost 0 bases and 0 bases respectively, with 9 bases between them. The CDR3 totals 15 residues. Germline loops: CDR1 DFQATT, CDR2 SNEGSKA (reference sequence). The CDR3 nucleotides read TGCAGTGCTAGAGATCAGCAGGGCTCTGGAAACACCATATATTTT. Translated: CSARDQQGSGNTIYF.

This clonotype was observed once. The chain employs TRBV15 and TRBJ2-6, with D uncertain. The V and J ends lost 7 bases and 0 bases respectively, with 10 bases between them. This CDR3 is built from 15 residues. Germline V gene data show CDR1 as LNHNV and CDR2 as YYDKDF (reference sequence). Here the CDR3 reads CATTSRASGANVLTF. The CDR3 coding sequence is TGTGCCACCACCTCAAGGGCCTCTGGGGCCAACGTCCTGACTTTC. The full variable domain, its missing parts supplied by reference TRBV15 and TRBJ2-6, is DAMVIQNPRYQVTQFGKPVTLSCSQTLNHNVMYWYQQKSSQAPKLLFHYYDKDFNNEADTPDNFQSRRPNTSFCFLDIRSPGLGDTAMYLCATTSRASGANVLTFGAGSRLTVL.

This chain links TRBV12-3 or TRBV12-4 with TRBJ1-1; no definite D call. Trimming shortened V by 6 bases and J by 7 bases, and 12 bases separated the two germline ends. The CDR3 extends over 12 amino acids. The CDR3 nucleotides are TGTGCCAGCAGCCTAAATGCCGTTGAAGCTTTCTTT. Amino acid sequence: CASSLNAVEAFF.

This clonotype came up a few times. The CDR3 spells CSAREPGTKPPGNTIYF. In DNA form, the CDR3 reads TGCAGTGCTAGAGAGCCCGGAACCAAACCCCCTGGAAACACCATATATTTT. The rearrangement uses TRBV20-1 and TRBJ1-3, with D unresolved. Trimming left V 0 bases short and J 2 bases short, with 17 bases between. This CDR3 comprises 17 residues. CDR1 and CDR2 from the germline V gene are DFQATT and SNEGSKA (reference sequence).

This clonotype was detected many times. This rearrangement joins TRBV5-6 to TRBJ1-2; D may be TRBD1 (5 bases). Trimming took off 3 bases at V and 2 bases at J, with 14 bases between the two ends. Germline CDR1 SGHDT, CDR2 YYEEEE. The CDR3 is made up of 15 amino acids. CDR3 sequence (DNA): TGTGCCAGCAGCTCTCTGGGGACGGTGAACTATGGCTACACCTTC. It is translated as CASSSLGTVNYGYTF.